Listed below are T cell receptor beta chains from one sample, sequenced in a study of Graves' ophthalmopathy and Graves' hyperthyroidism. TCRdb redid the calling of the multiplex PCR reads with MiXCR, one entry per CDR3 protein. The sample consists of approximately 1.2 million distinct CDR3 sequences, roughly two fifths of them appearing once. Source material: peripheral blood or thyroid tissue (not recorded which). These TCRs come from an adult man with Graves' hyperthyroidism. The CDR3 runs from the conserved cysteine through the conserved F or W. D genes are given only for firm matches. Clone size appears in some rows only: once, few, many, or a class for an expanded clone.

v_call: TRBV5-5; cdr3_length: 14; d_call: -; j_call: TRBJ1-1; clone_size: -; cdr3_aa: CASSLMGGGAEAFF; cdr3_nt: TGTGCCAGCAGCTTAATGGGAGGAGGGGCTGAAGCTTTCTTT
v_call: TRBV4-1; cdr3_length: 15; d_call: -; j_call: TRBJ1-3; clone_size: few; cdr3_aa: CASSQENGFRNTIYF; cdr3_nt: TGCGCCAGCAGCCAAGAGAACGGTTTTCGAAACACCATATATTTT
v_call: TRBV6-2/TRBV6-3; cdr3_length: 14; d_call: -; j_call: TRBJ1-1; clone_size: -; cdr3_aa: CANTTGCGVSEAFF; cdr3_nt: TGTGCCAACACCACAGGGTGCGGCGTCTCTGAAGCTTTCTTT
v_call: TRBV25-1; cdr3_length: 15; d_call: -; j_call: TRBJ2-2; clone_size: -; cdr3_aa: CASSFGRASPGELFF; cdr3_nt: TGTGCCAGCAGTTTTGGTAGGGCTAGCCCCGGGGAGCTGTTTTTT
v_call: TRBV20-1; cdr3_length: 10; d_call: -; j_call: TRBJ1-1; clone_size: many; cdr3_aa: CSARSIDTFF; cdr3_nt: TGCAGTGCGAGAAGCATCGATACTTTCTTT
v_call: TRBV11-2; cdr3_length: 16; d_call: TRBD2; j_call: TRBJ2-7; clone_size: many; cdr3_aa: CASSPLGGRALGEQYF; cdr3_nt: TGTGCCAGCAGCCCCCTGGGGGGGAGGGCCCTCGGCGAGCAGTACTTC
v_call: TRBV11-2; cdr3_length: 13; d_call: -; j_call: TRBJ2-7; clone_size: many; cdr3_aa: CASTSGESGEQYF; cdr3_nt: TGTGCCAGCACCTCAGGGGAATCCGGCGAGCAGTACTTC
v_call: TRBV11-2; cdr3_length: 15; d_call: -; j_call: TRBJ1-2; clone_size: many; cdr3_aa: CASSLDPGSGYGYTF; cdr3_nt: TGTGCCAGCAGCTTAGATCCAGGGTCCGGCTATGGCTACACCTTC
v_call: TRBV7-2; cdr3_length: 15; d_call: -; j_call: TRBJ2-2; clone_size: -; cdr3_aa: CASRRGAGGTGELFF; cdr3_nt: TGTGCCAGCCGTCGCGGGGCAGGGGGCACCGGGGAGCTGTTTTTT
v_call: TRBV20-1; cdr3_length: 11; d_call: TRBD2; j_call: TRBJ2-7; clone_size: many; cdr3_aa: CSGRGDYEQYF; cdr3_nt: TGCAGTGGGCGGGGGGACTACGAGCAGTACTTC
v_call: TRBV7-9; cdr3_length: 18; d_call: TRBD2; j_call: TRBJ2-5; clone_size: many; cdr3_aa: CASSLGELAGVYQETQYF; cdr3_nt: TGTGCCAGCAGCTTAGGTGAACTAGCGGGAGTTTACCAAGAGACCCAGTACTTC
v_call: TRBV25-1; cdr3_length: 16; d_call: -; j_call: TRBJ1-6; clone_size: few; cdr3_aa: CASSESRTALNSPLHF; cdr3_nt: TGTGCCAGCAGTGAATCCAGGACGGCCCTGAATTCACCCCTCCACTTT
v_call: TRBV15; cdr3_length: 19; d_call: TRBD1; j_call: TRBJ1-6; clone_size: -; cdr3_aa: CATSRGGQGRSSYNSPLHF; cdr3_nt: TGTGCCACCAGCAGGGGGGGACAGGGTAGGAGCTCCTATAATTCACCCCTCCACTTT
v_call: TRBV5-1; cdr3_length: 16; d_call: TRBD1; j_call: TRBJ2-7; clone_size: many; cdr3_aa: CASSLDRDSGHYEQYF; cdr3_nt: TGCGCCAGCAGCTTGGACCGGGACAGCGGACACTACGAGCAGTACTTC
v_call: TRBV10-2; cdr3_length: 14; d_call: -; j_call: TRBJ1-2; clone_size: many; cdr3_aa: CASRPTGPNYGYTF; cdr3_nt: TGCGCCAGCAGGCCGACAGGACCTAACTATGGCTACACCTTC
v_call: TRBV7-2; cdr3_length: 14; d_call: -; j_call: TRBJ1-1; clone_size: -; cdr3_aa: CASGSQASNTEAFF; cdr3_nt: TGTGCCAGCGGCTCACAGGCGTCGAACACTGAAGCTTTCTTT
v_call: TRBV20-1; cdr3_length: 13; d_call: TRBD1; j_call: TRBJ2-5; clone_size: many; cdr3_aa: CSAREDRVETQYF; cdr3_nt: TGCAGTGCTAGAGAAGACAGGGTAGAGACCCAGTACTTC
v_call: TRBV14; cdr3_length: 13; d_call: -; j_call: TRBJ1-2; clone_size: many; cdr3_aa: CASSQVPAYGYTF; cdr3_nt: TGTGCCAGCAGCCAAGTCCCGGCCTATGGCTACACCTTC
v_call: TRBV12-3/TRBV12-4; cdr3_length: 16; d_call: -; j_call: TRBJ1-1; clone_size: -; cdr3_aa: CASGFWATGYATEAFF; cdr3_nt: TGTGCTAGTGGTTTTTGGGCCACAGGCTACGCCACTGAAGCTTTCTTT
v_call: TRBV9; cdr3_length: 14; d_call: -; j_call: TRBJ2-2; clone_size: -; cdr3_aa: CASKGGLNTGELFF; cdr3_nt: TGTGCCAGCAAGGGGGGTCTTAACACCGGGGAGCTGTTTTTT
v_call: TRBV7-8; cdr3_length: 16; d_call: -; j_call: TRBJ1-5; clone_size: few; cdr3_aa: CASSKGPGLINQPQHF; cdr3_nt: TGTGCCAGCAGCAAAGGCCCGGGACTGATCAATCAGCCCCAGCATTTT
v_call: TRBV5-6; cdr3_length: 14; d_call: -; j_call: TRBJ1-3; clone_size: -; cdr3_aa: CVSSLVSSGNTIYF; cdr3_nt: TGTGTCAGCAGCTTGGTATCCTCTGGAAACACCATATATTTT
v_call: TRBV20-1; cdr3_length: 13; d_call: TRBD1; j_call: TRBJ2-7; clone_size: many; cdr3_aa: CSARGQGYYEQYF; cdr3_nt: TGCAGTGCTAGAGGACAGGGATACTACGAGCAGTACTTC
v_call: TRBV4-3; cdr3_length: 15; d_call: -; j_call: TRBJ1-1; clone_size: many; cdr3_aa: CASSQESGRNTEAFF; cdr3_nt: TGCGCCAGCAGCCAAGAATCAGGGAGGAACACTGAAGCTTTCTTT
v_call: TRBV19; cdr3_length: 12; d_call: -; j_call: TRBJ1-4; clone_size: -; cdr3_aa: CASSKVTEKLFF; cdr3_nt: TGTGCCAGTAGTAAGGTGACGGAAAAACTGTTTTTT
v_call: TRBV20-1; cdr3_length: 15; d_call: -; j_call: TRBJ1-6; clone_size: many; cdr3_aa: CSARRQSSYNSPLHF; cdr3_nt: TGCAGTGCTAGGCGGCAGAGCTCCTATAATTCACCCCTCCACTTT
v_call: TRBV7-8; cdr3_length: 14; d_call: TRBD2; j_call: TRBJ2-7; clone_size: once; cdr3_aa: CASSSQREFYEQYF; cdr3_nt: TGTGCCAGCAGCAGCCAGCGGGAGTTTTACGAGCAGTACTTC
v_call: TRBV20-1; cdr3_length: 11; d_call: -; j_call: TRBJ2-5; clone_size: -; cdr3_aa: CSAQIEETRYF; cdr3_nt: TGCAGTGCCCAGATTGAAGAGACCCGGTACTTC
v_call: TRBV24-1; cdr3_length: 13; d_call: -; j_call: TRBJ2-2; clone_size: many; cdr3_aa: CATTGAYTGELFF; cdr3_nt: TGTGCCACCACAGGGGCGTACACCGGGGAGCTGTTTTTT
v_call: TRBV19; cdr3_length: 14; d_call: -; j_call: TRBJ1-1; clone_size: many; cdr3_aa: CASSIPGIRTEAFF; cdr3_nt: TGTGCCAGTAGTATTCCTGGAATTAGGACTGAAGCTTTCTTT
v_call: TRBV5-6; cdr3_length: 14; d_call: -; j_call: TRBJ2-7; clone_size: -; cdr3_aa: CASSGGAYRSEQYF; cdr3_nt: TGTGCCAGCAGCGGCGGCGCATACAGGTCCGAGCAGTACTTC
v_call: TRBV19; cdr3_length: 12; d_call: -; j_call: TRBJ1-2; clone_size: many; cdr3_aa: CASSVTGGGYTF; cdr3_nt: TGTGCCAGTAGTGTTACAGGAGGCGGCTACACCTTC
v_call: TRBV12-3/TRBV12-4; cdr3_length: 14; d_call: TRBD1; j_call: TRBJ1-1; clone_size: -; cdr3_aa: CASSLRAGGTEAFF; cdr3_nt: TGTGCCAGCAGTTTAAGGGCAGGGGGAACTGAAGCTTTCTTT
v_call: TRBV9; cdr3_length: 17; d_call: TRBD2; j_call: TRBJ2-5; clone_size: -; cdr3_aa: CASSDPTSGGIQETQHF; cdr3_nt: TGTGCCAGCAGCGACCCCACTAGCGGGGGGATACAAGAGACCCAGCACTTC
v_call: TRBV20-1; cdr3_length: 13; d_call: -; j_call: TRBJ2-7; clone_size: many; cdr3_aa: CSATARSSYEQYF; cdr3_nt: TGCAGTGCCACTGCACGAAGTAGCTACGAGCAGTACTTC
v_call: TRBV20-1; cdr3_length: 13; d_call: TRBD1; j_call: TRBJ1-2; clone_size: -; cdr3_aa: CSAWDSKGYGYTF; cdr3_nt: TGCAGTGCCTGGGACAGCAAAGGGTATGGCTACACCTTC
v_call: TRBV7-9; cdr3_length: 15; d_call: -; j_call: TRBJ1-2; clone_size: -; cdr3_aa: CASSLVAGSDYGYTF; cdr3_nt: TGTGCCAGCAGCTTAGTGGCGGGGTCGGACTATGGCTACACCTTC
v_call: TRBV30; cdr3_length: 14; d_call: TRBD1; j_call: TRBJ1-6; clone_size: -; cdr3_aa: CAWSTGGFGSPLHF; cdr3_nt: TGTGCCTGGAGTACAGGGGGCTTCGGTTCACCCCTCCACTTT
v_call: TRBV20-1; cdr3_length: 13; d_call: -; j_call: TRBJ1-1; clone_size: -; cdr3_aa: CSAGGGAGTEAFF; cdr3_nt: TGCAGTGCAGGTGGGGGCGCAGGCACTGAAGCTTTCTTT
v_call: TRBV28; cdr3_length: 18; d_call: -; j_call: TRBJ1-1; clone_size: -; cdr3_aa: CASSDAGRLDPLNTEAFF; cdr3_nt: TGTGCCAGCAGTGACGCCGGGCGACTCGATCCTCTGAACACTGAAGCTTTCTTT
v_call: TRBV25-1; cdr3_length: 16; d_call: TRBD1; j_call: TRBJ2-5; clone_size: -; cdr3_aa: CASSAQTGEYQETQYF; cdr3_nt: TGTGCCAGCAGTGCACAAACAGGGGAGTACCAAGAGACCCAGTACTTC
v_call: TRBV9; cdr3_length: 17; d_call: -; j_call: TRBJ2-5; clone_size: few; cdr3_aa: CASSVGQQGLYQETQYF; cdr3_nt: TGTGCCAGCAGCGTAGGTCAGCAGGGCCTGTACCAAGAGACCCAGTACTTC